This TCR beta chain was sequenced for a study of T cell repertoires in cytomegalovirus infection. Overall study: Shared public TCR beta signatures pointed to both CMV infection and a matching HLA type. Regarding the study as a whole: CMV-specific HLA-C-restricted TCR beta clonotypes dominated the ex vivo response. Cumulated frequencies of public TCR beta families served to identify carriers of CMV plus the relevant HLA.

This clonotype has a count of ten or more. The target antigen is unknown. TCRdb used MiXCR to reprocess the reads, holding one entry per CDR3 protein. The repertoire consists of hundreds of thousands of distinct CDR3 sequences, with 8% to 10% occurring once and the leading ten covering about 4.5%. Germline V gene data show CDR1 as SEHNR and CDR2 as FQNEAQ (reference sequence). Trimming took off 3 bases at V and 9 bases at J, with 11 bases between the two ends. There are 12 residues in the CDR3. The chain joins TRBV7-9 to TRBJ1-2, with a weak D call TRBD1 (5 bases). The sample consisted of PBMCs. This TCR was recovered from a human donor in good health (CMV status not recorded). Some clones in this sample may be carry-over from other donors' samples. The CDR3 loop reads CASSLGRVRYTF. The CDR3 DNA is TGTGCCAGCAGCTTGGGCAGGGTCCGCTACACCTTC.